These T cell receptor beta chains were read from a single sample in a study of blood T cells in healthy people across ages. Using its own MiXCR run on the 5' RACE reads, TCRdb lists one record per CDR3 protein. The sample has 720,000 or so distinct CDR3 sequences, about 43% seen once. Sequenced input: blood. The receptors here all came from an elderly man in good health. The CDR3 runs from the conserved cysteine through the conserved F or W. The D gene is left open where the match is weak. Part of the rows lack a size; the others show once, few, many or a class for expanded clones.

D,J,size,V,DNA,CDR3
-,TRBJ2-2,-,TRBV10-3,TGTGCCATCAGTGAAATTATCAACACCGGGGGGCTGTTTTTT,CAISEIINTGGLFF
TRBD1,TRBJ1-4,-,TRBV3-1,TGTGCCAGCAGCCGGAACTTAGGACAGGGGGCAAAACTGTTTTTT,CASSRNLGQGAKLFF
TRBD1,TRBJ1-5,-,TRBV6-5,TGTGCCAGCAGTTACGGGGGGACAGGGAGTAATCAGCCCCAGCATTTT,CASSYGGTGSNQPQHF
-,TRBJ2-5,-,TRBV21-1,TGTGCCAGCAGCAAAGGAACGAGACAGGGGCGAGAGACCCAGTACTTC,CASSKGTRQGRETQYF
-,TRBJ2-1,-,TRBV30,TGTGCCTGGAGCAGGGTGGACGGTGAGCAGTTCTTC,CAWSRVDGEQFF
-,TRBJ2-7,-,TRBV6-1,TGTGCCAGCAGTGAGCCCGGGGGCTCTTTATACGAGCAGTACTTC,CASSEPGGSLYEQYF
-,TRBJ2-7,few,TRBV3-1,TGTGCCAGCAGCCAAGATGGGAGGACAACGTACGAGCAGTACTTC,CASSQDGRTTYEQYF
-,TRBJ2-5,many,TRBV29-1,TGCAGCGTTGCTGCGGGGCAAGAGACCCAGTACTTC,CSVAAGQETQYF
-,TRBJ1-6,-,TRBV28,TGTGCCAGCAGTTATCTAAGCCATAATTCACCCCTCCACTTT,CASSYLSHNSPLHF
TRBD2,TRBJ2-1,-,TRBV9,TGTGCCAGCAGCGTACACGGGGGGGCCGCCAATGAGCAGTTCTTC,CASSVHGGAANEQFF
TRBD2,TRBJ2-7,-,TRBV20-1,TGCAGTGCTACCCTAGGGACTAGCGGAAATTACGAGCAGTACTTC,CSATLGTSGNYEQYF
-,TRBJ1-5,few,TRBV7-2,TGTGCCAGCAGCTCAGGGGGCAATCAGCCCCAGCATTTT,CASSSGGNQPQHF